This TCR beta chain was obtained from a study of OX40 agonist ivuxolimab in advanced cancers. Broadly, across the study: The costimulatory receptor OX40 (CD134) was targeted by ivuxolimab, a fully human IgG2 agonistic monoclonal antibody. The point of sequencing TCRbeta in the periphery was to test whether ivuxolimab changed TCR sequence diversity and drove clonal T-cell expansion. The paper describes the monotherapy dose-escalation part (N ≈ 52 patients) of the phase I trial of ivuxolimab. Partial responses occurred in three dose-escalation patients: two with cutaneous melanoma and one with hepatocellular carcinoma. Of the roughly 51 patients in dose escalation, about 20 had hepatocellular carcinoma, around 15 had melanoma, 9 had renal cell carcinoma and 9 had head and neck cancer. A male proportion of roughly 80% and a mean age of 60 years, ranging from 23 to 79, were recorded for the dose-escalation cohort. Intravenous ivuxolimab was administered to patients every 2 weeks at six dose levels: 0.01, 0.1, 0.3, 1.5, 3 and 10 mg/kg. Prior anti-PD-1, anti-PD-L1 or anti-CTLA-4 therapy was permitted, and checkpoint inhibitors had been received by more than 35% of dose-escalation patients. The research as a whole found: At doses from 0.1 to 3.0 mg/kg, clonal expansion was seen in both CD4+ and CD8+ blood T cells between baseline and week 6. Low levels of normalized T-cell clonal expansion were also shown by some nonresponding patients. Partial responders in the 0.1-3.0 mg/kg groups had among the lowest normalized peripheral clonal expansion, especially among CD8+ T cells. Which antigens the clonally expanded peripheral T cells were specific for was not determined. After ivuxolimab, more expanded clones were found on average in CD8+ T cells than in CD4+ T cells.

The trial excluded patients who had a history of autoimmune disease or who were on systemic immunosuppression. Peripheral blood for TCR sequencing was drawn from every dose cohort at baseline, at cycle 4 day 1 and at cycle 7 day 1. The samples were taken from a phase I, first-in-human, multicenter, open-label dose-escalation trial of ivuxolimab. The trial enrolled adults with locally advanced or metastatic head and neck squamous cell, hepatocellular, melanoma or renal cell carcinoma. Before TCR sequencing, CD4+ T cells and CD8+ T cells were sorted from peripheral blood as separate populations. Genomic DNA was extracted from sorted cells for sequencing of the TCRbeta CDR3 region. The immunoSEQ Assay was used to sequence the TCRbeta CDR3 regions. Entries here come from immuneACCESS through TCRdb and include only in-frame sequences with V and J called. Some clones fail to appear in such tables; in the studies checked, an unresolved V gene covers under half of the shortfall, and the cause of the remainder is unknown. The sample table shows tens of thousands of clones, and approximately 92% are seen once. The top ten constitute about 0.99% of the sample.

Regarding this clone: The antigen it recognizes is unknown. Base qualities were left out, and no much larger clone turns up one base away.

CDR3 length: 12 amino acids, cysteine to phenylalanine. The retained sequence is limited to the CDR3, 36 bases, with the frame set at the first base. V and J lose 1 base and 3 bases, and a span of 7 bases separates them. According to the germline V gene, CDR1 reads SQVTM and CDR2 reads ANQGSEA. The chain uses TRBV29-1 and TRBJ2-7; no D gene call is confident. This specimen consisted of CD4+ or CD8+ T cells sorted from blood, obtained in a trial of the OX40 agonist ivuxolimab. The receptor comes from an adult with an advanced solid tumor such as melanoma, head and neck, liver or kidney cancer. The CDR3: CSVEVVSYEQYF. The DNA reads TGCAGCGTTGAAGTTGTCAGCTACGAGCAGTACTTC.